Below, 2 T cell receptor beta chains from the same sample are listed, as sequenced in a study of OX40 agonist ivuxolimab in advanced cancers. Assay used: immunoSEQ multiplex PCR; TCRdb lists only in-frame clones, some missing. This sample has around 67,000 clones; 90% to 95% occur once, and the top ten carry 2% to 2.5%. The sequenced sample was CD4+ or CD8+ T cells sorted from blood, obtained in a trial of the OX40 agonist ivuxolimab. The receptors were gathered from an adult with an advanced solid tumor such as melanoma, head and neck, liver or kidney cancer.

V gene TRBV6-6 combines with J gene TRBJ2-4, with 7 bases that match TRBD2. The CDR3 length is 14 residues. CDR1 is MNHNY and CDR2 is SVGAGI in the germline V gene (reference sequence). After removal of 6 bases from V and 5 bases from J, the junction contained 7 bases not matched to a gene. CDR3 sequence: CASSESGTQNIQYF. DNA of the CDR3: TGTGCCAGCAGCGAGAGCGGGACCCAAAACATTCAGTACTTC.

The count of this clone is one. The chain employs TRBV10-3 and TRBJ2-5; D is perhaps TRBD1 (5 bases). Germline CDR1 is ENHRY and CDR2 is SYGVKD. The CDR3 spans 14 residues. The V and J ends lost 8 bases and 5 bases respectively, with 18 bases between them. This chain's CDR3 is CAIQPETGRETQYF. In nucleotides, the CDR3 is TGTGCCATCCAGCCCGAAACAGGCAGGGAGACCCAGTACTTC.